This T cell receptor beta chain was identified in a study of blood T cell repertoires in COVID-19. Study in general: The United States, Italy and Spain provided the acute and convalescent COVID-19 samples. Sources were T cells, B-cell-depleted T cells, or PBMCs; the material itself was cDNA or gDNA.

In the authors' methods: Researchers report that nucleated cell counts were estimated from reference gene primer amplification. Some clones are missing from TCRdb's copy, which holds only in-frame ones; the method was immunoSEQ multiplex PCR. V, J and clone size reflect that table, while D and trimming were determined from the DNA. The repertoire has 34,000 or so clones, approximately 91% of them found once; the top ten carry 35% to 50%. The CDR3 runs 14 residues. Germline CDR1 and CDR2: SGDLS and YYNGEE. Trimming pared 3 bases from V and 0 bases from J, leaving 9 bases between. This clonotype originated in a man aged 60 to 75 with active or convalescent COVID-19. This sequence joins TRBV9 and TRBJ2-5; D possibly corresponds to TRBD2 (6 bases). Sequencing used peripheral blood. In nucleotides, the CDR3 is TGTGCCAGCAGCGCACTAGCAGACCAAGAGACCCAGTACTTC. This codes for CASSALADQETQYF.